Presented here are 8 T cell receptor beta chains from one specimen sequenced in a study of PD-1 blockade in classical Hodgkin lymphoma. Libraries were prepared by immunoSEQ multiplex PCR; TCRdb keeps only in-frame clonotypes and omits some of them. The sample carries roughly 30,000 clones, 80% to 90% recorded once. Time point given: cycle 4 day 1 (C4D1), after 6 weeks of nivolumab. Following autologous stem cell transplantation, relapse occurred in every patient, and exposure to brentuximab vedotin varied. Magnetic negative selection was used to purify CD4+ T cells from PBMCs that had been thawed. The source was CD4+ T cells from blood, collected before the fourth cycle of nivolumab. These TCRs come from a human donor with classical Hodgkin lymphoma.

The chain links TRBV4-3 to TRBJ1-1, with TRBD1 matching over 7 bases. V shed 2 bases and J 5 bases; nucleotides not matched to a gene: 8. The CDR3 has 15 amino acids. CDR1 is LGHNA, CDR2 YSLEER, per germline. CDR3 DNA sequence: TGCGCCAGCAGCCAAAACCCAGGGGGGAGGACTGAAGCTTTCTTT. It yields the protein CASSQNPGGRTEAFF.

This clone was recorded only once. This rearrangement joins TRBV9 to TRBJ1-1; TRBD1 aligns across 7 bases. Germline V CDR1 and CDR2: SGDLS, YYNGEE. The ends lost 6 bases at V and 0 bases at J; junction bases unmatched: 20. This CDR3 comprises 19 residues. CDR3 nucleotides: TGTGCCAGCACCCTTTCAGACCAGAGACAGGGCCACATGAACACTGAAGCTTTCTTT. Its protein product is CASTLSDQRQGHMNTEAFF. The whole variable domain, filled in from reference TRBV9 and TRBJ1-1, reads DSGVTQTPKHLITATGQRVTLRCSPRSGDLSVYWYQQSLDQGLQFLIQYYNGEERAKGNILERFSAQQFPDLHSELNLSSLELGDSALYFCASTLSDQRQGHMNTEAFFGQGTRLTVV.

The chain carries TRBV2 and TRBJ1-2; the D is unclear. The germline gives CDR1 SNHLY, CDR2 FYNNEI. There are 10 residues in the CDR3. V lost 6 bases, J lost 7 bases, and 6 bases lay in between. Written as DNA, the CDR3 is TGTGCCAGCAGGGAATCTGGCTACACCTTC. It specifies CASRESGYTF.

This chain uses TRBV4-3 with TRBJ2-5; 8 nucleotides match TRBD2. The CDR3 has 18 residues. After removal of 0 bases from V and 4 bases from J, the junction contained 13 bases not matched to a gene. Looked up from germline, CDR1 is LGHNA and CDR2 is YSLEER. The CDR3 spells CASSQEGRAGGKGETQYF. The CDR3 region has the DNA TGCGCCAGCAGCCAAGAAGGTCGGGCGGGGGGAAAGGGAGAGACCCAGTACTTC.

This clone has a single count. The chain carries TRBV6-4 and TRBJ2-7; a possible D gene is TRBD1 (5 bases). Per the germline V gene, CDR1 is MRHNA and CDR2 is SNTAGT. The germline V and J ends were trimmed by 10 bases and 1 base, with 11 bases remaining between them. CDR3 size: 12 residues. Written as DNA, the CDR3 is TGTGCCACCCAAAGGGGTTCCTACGAGCAGTACTTC. Its protein product is CATQRGSYEQYF.

This chain connects TRBV7-3 to TRBJ1-3; D is ambiguous. Deletions cut 1 base from V and 9 bases from J, with 13 bases between. This CDR3 has 14 amino acids. The germline V gene has CDR1 SGHTA and CDR2 FQGTGA. The CDR3 DNA follows: TGTGCCAGCAGCTTAATGCCGGGGAGCGGCACCATATATTTT. Protein product: CASSLMPGSGTIYF.

V gene TRBV7-9 combines with J gene TRBJ2-1; no clear D gene. Trimming shortened V by 5 bases and J by 5 bases, and 10 bases separated the two germline ends. In germline, CDR1 is SEHNR, CDR2 FQNEAQ (reference sequence). The CDR3 runs 13 residues. CDR3 in DNA: TGTGCCAGCAGCAGTGACACCGACAATGAGCAGTTCTTC. Its protein is CASSSDTDNEQFF.

V usage is TRBV7-2 and J usage is TRBJ1-1; D gene uncertain. Germline V gene data show CDR1 as SGHTA and CDR2 as FQGNSA. Trimming shortened V by 3 bases and J by 1 base, and 6 bases separated the two germline ends. The CDR3 sequence is 13 residues long. CDR3 amino acids: CASSFGRNTEAFF. CDR3 in DNA: TGTGCCAGCAGCTTCGGGCGGAACACTGAAGCTTTCTTT.